Below, 11 T cell receptor beta chains from the same sample are listed, as sequenced in a study of shared clonotypes between healthy human individuals. Sequencing was performed with immunoSEQ multiplex PCR; in TCRdb, only in-frame clones are kept and a portion is missing. The sample lists about 1.1 million clones, roughly 80% occurring once. The sequencing input was memory CD4+ T cells from PBMCs. Subset here: CD45RA-negative fraction. These receptor sequences come from a man aged 18 to 30 in good health. Some clones in this sample may be carry-over from other donors' samples.

Notes on this clone: In the same sample, other DNA sequences code for this CDR3. V is TRBV5-1 and J is TRBJ2-3, with D perhaps being TRBD1 or TRBD2 (6 bases each). The V gene lost 6 bases and the J gene lost 0 bases, with 11 bases spanning the gap. CDR3 size: 14 residues. CDR1 and CDR2 (germline): SGHRS, YFSETQ. CDR3 bases: TGCGCCAGCACTCGAGGGGGGAGCACAGATACGCAGTATTTT. This gives the protein CASTRGGSTDTQYF.

The chain carries TRBV5-5 and TRBJ2-5; TRBD2 matches at 7 bases. Trimming cost V 3 bases and J 3 bases; bases outside gene matches: 5. CDR1 is SGHKS and CDR2 is YYEKEE in the germline V gene (reference sequence). This CDR3 is built from 14 residues. CDR3 nucleotide sequence: TGTGCCAGCAGCTCCCTGGGGGGGGAAGAGACCCAGTACTTC. Translating it yields CASSSLGGEETQYF.

V gene TRBV18 combines with J gene TRBJ1-1; the match to TRBD1 covers 8 bases. This CDR3 is 13 amino acids long. CDR1 and CDR2 (germline): KGHSH, LQKENI. V dropped 5 bases and J dropped 11; count of bases not matched to a gene: 10. CDR3 coding DNA: TGTGCCAGCTCAGGTCTACAGGGGGATCCGGCTTTCTTT. Translation gives CASSGLQGDPAFF.

The gene calls are TRBV11-2 and TRBJ1-2, with 8 bases fitting TRBD1. The CDR3 contains 17 residues. CDR1 SGHAT and CDR2 FQNNGV come from the germline V gene. With 6 bases clipped from V and 8 bases from J, the junction kept 20 bases outside the gene matches. The CDR3 sequence is CASRASGTGLSSWGYTF. CDR3 DNA: TGTGCCAGCAGGGCCTCCGGGACAGGACTGTCAAGCTGGGGCTACACCTTC.

Here the CDR3 reads CASSLVVTAYNEQFF. In DNA form, the CDR3 reads TGCGCCAGCAGCTTGGTAGTGACTGCCTACAATGAGCAGTTCTTC. V is TRBV5-1 and J is TRBJ2-1; no reliable D call. The length of the CDR3 is 15 residues. CDR1 is SGHRS, CDR2 YFSETQ, per germline. The germline V and J ends were trimmed by 0 bases and 2 bases, with 9 bases remaining between them. The whole variable domain, remainder taken from reference TRBV5-1 and TRBJ2-1, is KAGVTQTPRYLIKTRGQQVTLSCSPISGHRSVSWYQQTPGQGLQFLFEYFSETQRNKGNFPGRFSGRQFSNSRSEMNVSTLELGDSALYLCASSLVVTAYNEQFFGPGTRLTVL.

V and J are TRBV7-9 and TRBJ2-5; perhaps TRBD1 as D (5 bases). V was clipped by 5 bases and J by 3 bases, with 13 bases between them. The CDR3 contains 14 residues. The V gene's germline CDR1 is SEHNR and CDR2 FQNEAQ (reference sequence). Here the CDR3 DNA reads TGTGCCAGCAGCGCCAGGGCTCTGGAAGAGACCCAGTACTTC. Its protein is CASSARALEETQYF.

This clone was counted a single time. This chain joins TRBV19 and TRBJ1-5, with no clear D. Germline-derived CDR1 and CDR2 are LNHDA and SQIVND (reference sequence). Trimming took 5 bases from V and 3 from J, leaving 20 bases between them. The CDR3 has 17 residues. The CDR3 sequence: CASSVGSSTWVNQPQHF. As DNA, the CDR3 is TGTGCCAGTAGTGTAGGATCGTCCACATGGGTCAATCAGCCCCAGCATTTT.

This clone was seen a handful of times. The CDR3 nucleotides are TGTGCCAGCAGTGAAGTACCAGCGAACACCGGGGAGCTGTTTTTT. This gives the protein CASSEVPANTGELFF. The chain couples TRBV2 to TRBJ2-2; D unclear. Trimming cost V 1 base and J 0 bases, with 6 bases left between them. Looked up from germline, CDR1 is SNHLY and CDR2 is FYNNEI. The CDR3 has 15 amino acids.

The chain carries TRBV18 and TRBJ2-7; 10 positions agree with TRBD1. The V gene's germline CDR1 is KGHSH and CDR2 LQKENI. CDR3 length: 15 residues. V gave up 2 bases and J gave up 5 bases; unmatched junction bases: 6. The CDR3 region is CASSPLGQGSHEQYF. In DNA form, the CDR3 reads TGTGCCAGCTCACCATTGGGACAGGGGTCCCACGAGCAGTACTTC.

The rearrangement links TRBV28 to TRBJ2-7, with 9 bases matching TRBD2. V was pared by 2 bases and J by 3 bases, with 8 bases of the junction left unmatched. The CDR3 loop spans 16 amino acids. Germline-derived CDR1 and CDR2 are MDHEN and SYDVKM. The CDR3 DNA sequence: TGTGCCAGCAGTTTAATGGGCGCGGGGGGGATCTACGAGCAGTACTTC. It specifies CASSLMGAGGIYEQYF.

The chain couples TRBV28 to TRBJ1-2; D is undetermined. Germline CDR1 is MDHEN and CDR2 is SYDVKM. The CDR3 spans 13 residues. Between the trimmed V and J ends, which lost 7 bases and 4 bases, there was a span of 13 bases. Written as DNA, the CDR3 is TGTGCCAGCACAAAGGGTGACGCCTATGGCTACACCTTC. Its protein is CASTKGDAYGYTF.